A single sample gave rise to the 20 T cell receptor beta chains below, sequenced in a study of regulatory T cells in long-lasting Graves disease. Arm-PCR with iRepertoire HTBI primers amplified the CDR3 regions for these TCR beta libraries. Each CDR3 protein gets one entry after TCRdb re-called the multiplex PCR reads with MiXCR. There are approximately 400,000 distinct CDR3 sequences in the sample; 14% to 15% occur only once, and about 7.8% lies in the top ten. This sample's time point: newly diagnosed GD, antithyroid drugs for less than 3 months. Extracted PBMC RNA gave rise to the TCR library. These data also featured in a second study, about T cells in Graves' hyperthyroidism and ophthalmopathy.

The sample here was peripheral blood mononuclear cells (PBMCs), taken at new diagnosis, from a patient treated with antithyroid drugs. These receptors were collected from a woman between 40 and 50 years old with Graves disease.

The chain combines TRBV4-1 with TRBJ2-1, with 8 nucleotides matching TRBD2. The CDR3 loop spans 19 amino acids. Unmatched junction bases numbered 11, after V lost 1 base and J lost 0 bases. The germline CDR1 and CDR2 sequences are MGHRA and YSYEKL. The DNA for the CDR3 is TGCGCCAGCAGCCAAGGGACTAGCCTCTCTACAATCTCCTACAATGAGCAGTTCTTC. This codes for CASSQGTSLSTISYNEQFF.

This clonotype was seen ten or more times. The rearrangement uses TRBV28 and TRBJ2-1; 14 bases are shared with TRBD2. V lost 6 bases, J lost 5 bases, and 6 bases stayed unmatched. The CDR3 is made up of 16 amino acids. Per germline, CDR1 MDHEN and CDR2 SYDVKM. This chain's CDR3 is CASRPGTSGSHNEQFF. CDR3 bases: TGTGCCAGCAGACCCGGGACTAGCGGGAGTCACAATGAGCAGTTCTTC.

This clonotype was observed many times. The chain has TRBV12-3 or TRBV12-4 and TRBJ2-5; D not certain. V was clipped by 6 bases and J by 4 bases, with 9 bases between them. The CDR3 loop spans 12 amino acids. The CDR3 sequence: CASSQEIETQYF. DNA for the CDR3: TGTGCCAGCAGCCAAGAAATAGAGACCCAGTACTTC.

This clonotype was seen at least ten times. This chain links TRBV29-1 with TRBJ1-1; a possible D gene is TRBD1 (5 bases). CDR3 length: 15 residues. Germline V lookup: CDR1 SQVTM, CDR2 ANQGSEA. The V gene lost 1 base and the J gene lost 0 bases, with 12 bases spanning the gap. CDR3 coding DNA: TGCAGCGTTGAAGTTCCGGGGGTGCTGAACACTGAAGCTTTCTTT. This encodes CSVEVPGVLNTEAFF.

This clonotype has at least ten counts. The chain uses TRBV6-1 and TRBJ2-7, with D tentatively TRBD2 (5 bases). This CDR3 is 16 amino acids long. Germline V gives CDR1 MNHNS, CDR2 SASEGT. V lost 4 bases, J lost 1 base, and 17 bases lay in between. The CDR3 nucleotides read TGTGCCAGCAGTGTTCCAACTAGTAGTTTTTCCTACGAGCAGTACTTC. Translated: CASSVPTSSFSYEQYF.

The genes are TRBV11-2 and TRBJ1-4, with 7 bases matching TRBD1. The V gene end was trimmed by 5 bases and the J gene end by 2 bases; junction bases not matched to a gene: 5. The length of the CDR3 is 15 residues. Germline CDR1 SGHAT, CDR2 FQNNGV. CDR3 protein: CASSAWGQTNEKLFF. The CDR3, as DNA: TGTGCCAGCAGCGCATGGGGACAGACTAATGAAAAACTGTTTTTT. The whole variable domain, remainder taken from reference TRBV11-2 and TRBJ1-4, is EAGVAQSPRYKIIEKRQSVAFWCNPISGHATLYWYQQILGQGPKLLIQFQNNGVVDDSQLPKDRFSAERLKGVDSTLKIQPAKLEDSAVYLCASSAWGQTNEKLFFGSGTQLSVL.

This clonotype was counted only a few times. This rearrangement joins TRBV6-5 to TRBJ2-1, with TRBD2 identical over 10 bases. V shed 2 bases, J shed 7 bases, and the junction held 11 bases outside the gene matches. The CDR3 covers 17 residues. Looked up from germline, CDR1 is MNHEY and CDR2 is SVGAGI. The CDR3 reads CASSYGYRPSGGNEQFF. CDR3 coding DNA: TGTGCCAGCAGTTACGGTTATCGCCCTAGCGGGGGTAATGAGCAGTTCTTC.

In this sample, this clonotype turned up a few times. CDR3 DNA sequence: TGTGCCAGCAGTTTATATCGGGGATTGGCTGAAAAACTGTTTTTT. Its translation is CASSLYRGLAEKLFF. The chain links TRBV27 to TRBJ1-4; D unclear. The CDR3 sequence is 15 residues long. Germline V gene data show CDR1 as MNHEY and CDR2 as SMNVEV (reference sequence). Between the trimmed V and J ends, which lost 1 base and 7 bases, there was a span of 13 bases. Based on the CDR3 plus reference TRBV27 and TRBJ1-4, the full variable domain is EAQVTQNPRYLITVTGKKLTVTCSQNMNHEYMSWYRQDPGLGLRQIYYSMNVEVTDKGDVPEGYKVSRKEKRNFPLILESPSPNQTSLYFCASSLYRGLAEKLFFGSGTQLSVL.

The V call is TRBV28, the J call TRBJ2-3; 9 positions match TRBD2. The CDR3 has 23 amino acids. From germline, CDR1 is MDHEN and CDR2 SYDVKM. Trimming at V came to 5 bases and at J to 0 bases, leaving 27 bases not matched to a gene. The CDR3 reads CASSPAIRWSALAGISSTDTQYF. In DNA, the CDR3 is TGTGCCAGCAGTCCCGCAATCCGGTGGTCGGCGCTAGCGGGAATAAGTAGCACAGATACGCAGTATTTT.

Ten or more counts support this clonotype. The rearrangement uses TRBV2 and TRBJ2-1; 10 bases match TRBD2. CDR1 is SNHLY, CDR2 FYNNEI, per germline. The CDR3 loop spans 14 amino acids. V dropped 10 bases and J dropped 10; count of bases not matched to a gene: 13. CDR3 DNA: TGTGCCATCCCGAGGACTAGCGGAGGGGACGAGCAGTTCTTC. Its protein product is CAIPRTSGGDEQFF. The full variable domain, rest sourced from reference TRBV2 and TRBJ2-1, is EPEVTQTPSHQVTQMGQEVILRCVPISNHLYFYWYRQILGQKVEFLVSFYNNEISEKSEIFDDQFSVERPDGSNFTLKIRSTKLEDSAMYFCAIPRTSGGDEQFFGPGTRLTVL.

This clonotype was counted many times. The J gene is TRBJ2-4, the V gene TRBV28; D possibly corresponds to TRBD2 (5 bases). V gave up 3 bases and J gave up 6 bases, with 21 bases separating them. The CDR3 consists of 17 residues. CDR1 and CDR2 from the germline V gene are MDHEN and SYDVKM. This CDR3 is CASSFSGRWRPSNIQYF. In DNA, the CDR3 is TGTGCCAGCAGTTTTAGTGGCAGATGGAGGCCATCAAACATTCAGTACTTC. Variable domain in full (rest from reference TRBV28 and TRBJ2-4): DVKVTQSSRYLVKRTGEKVFLECVQDMDHENMFWYRQDPGLGLRLIYFSYDVKMKEKGDIPEGYSVSREKKERFSLILESASTNQTSMYLCASSFSGRWRPSNIQYFGAGTRLSVL.

The rearrangement uses TRBV29-1 and TRBJ2-1; D may be TRBD1 or TRBD2 (5 bases each). Germline CDR1 is SQVTM and CDR2 is ANQGSEA. V was pared by 1 base and J by 8 bases, with 21 bases between. The CDR3 contains 16 residues. CDR3 amino acids: CSVEADPVGVGDEQFF. CDR3 DNA: TGCAGCGTTGAAGCCGATCCTGTGGGGGTGGGCGATGAGCAGTTCTTC.

Many counts were recorded for this clonotype. This sequence joins TRBV29-1 and TRBJ2-2; perhaps TRBD1 as D (5 bases). The V gene's germline CDR1 is SQVTM and CDR2 ANQGSEA. V was cut by 3 bases and J by 5 bases, with 16 bases left in between. This CDR3 is built from 15 residues. CDR3: CSVDAGMIGTGELFF. The CDR3 nucleotides are TGCAGCGTTGACGCAGGGATGATCGGGACCGGGGAGCTGTTTTTT.

Comments on this clonotype: This may stem from a read error, because a much larger clone lies one nucleotide away. The chain has TRBV27 and TRBJ1-4, with TRBD1 matching over 12 bases. The CDR3 has 16 residues. Germline CDR1 reads MNHEY; CDR2 reads SMNVEV (reference sequence). The V gene end was trimmed by 5 bases and the J gene end by 2 bases; junction bases not matched to a gene: 3. DNA of the CDR3: TGTGCCAGCAGTGATGGGACAGGGGGCACTAATGAAAAACTGTTTTTT. It specifies CASSDGTGGTNEKLFF.

In its sample, this clonotype was seen many times. CDR3 amino acids: CASSPTASPFDEQYF. The CDR3 DNA reads TGTGCCAGCTCACCTACGGCTAGCCCCTTCGACGAGCAGTACTTC. J is TRBJ2-7 and V is TRBV18, with D perhaps matching TRBD2 (5 bases). Trimming removed 3 bases at V and 5 bases at J, with 17 bases between. This CDR3 is built from 15 residues. Germline assignment: CDR1 KGHSH and CDR2 LQKENI.

The sample holds a few counts of this clonotype. One end of the junction varies from germline; a read error may be responsible. This sequence joins TRBV7-2 and TRBJ1-5; no clear D. The CDR3 spans 12 residues. Germline CDR1 reads SGHTA; CDR2 reads FQGNSA. The CDR3 DNA reads TGTGTCAGCAGCTTGCCCGGTCAGCCCCAGCATTTT. Its translation is CVSSLPGQPQHF.

There are many counts of this clonotype. The chain uses TRBV14 and TRBJ1-1; TRBD1 might be the D (6 bases). Germline V lookup: CDR1 SGHDN, CDR2 FVKESK. The CDR3 contains 15 residues. Trimming stripped 1 base from V and 0 bases from J, with 9 bases between. The CDR3 loop reads CASSQGGGVNTEAFF. DNA of the CDR3: TGTGCCAGCAGCCAAGGGGGGGGCGTGAACACTGAAGCTTTCTTT.

This clonotype was seen a handful of times. The genes are TRBV11-3 and TRBJ1-2; 10 positions agree with TRBD1. The junction had 10 bases not matched to a gene; V was cut back by 3 bases and J by 6 bases. The CDR3 spans 16 residues. The germline V gene has CDR1 SGHNT and CDR2 YENEEA. CDR3 DNA sequence: TGTGCCAGCAGCTTTGGAGGGACAGGGGTTATGAATGGCTACACCTTC. Translation gives CASSFGGTGVMNGYTF.

About this clonotype itself: A far larger clone differs by one base, so this is likely a read error. The chain has TRBV2 and TRBJ2-7; 9 nucleotides agree with TRBD2. The germline V gene encodes CDR1 SNHLY and CDR2 FYNNEI. The CDR3 is 20 amino acids. V lost 3 bases to trimming and J lost 3 bases; unmatched junction nucleotides: 21. Here the CDR3 reads CASSDLTSSGTTERGYEQYF. In nucleotides, the CDR3 is TGTGCCAGCAGTGATTTAACGTCTAGCGGGACCACGGAGCGAGGCTACGAGCAGTACTTC.

This clonotype was detected ten times or more. The CDR3 protein is CAISTSRYQETQYF. The CDR3 nucleotides read TGTGCCATTTCGACTAGCCGGTACCAAGAGACCCAGTACTTC. The genes are TRBV10-3 and TRBJ2-5, with 7 bases aligning to TRBD2. Germline V CDR1 and CDR2: ENHRY, SYGVKD. The V segment lost 9 bases and the J segment 0 bases; nucleotides outside the gene matches: 7. CDR3 size: 14 residues.